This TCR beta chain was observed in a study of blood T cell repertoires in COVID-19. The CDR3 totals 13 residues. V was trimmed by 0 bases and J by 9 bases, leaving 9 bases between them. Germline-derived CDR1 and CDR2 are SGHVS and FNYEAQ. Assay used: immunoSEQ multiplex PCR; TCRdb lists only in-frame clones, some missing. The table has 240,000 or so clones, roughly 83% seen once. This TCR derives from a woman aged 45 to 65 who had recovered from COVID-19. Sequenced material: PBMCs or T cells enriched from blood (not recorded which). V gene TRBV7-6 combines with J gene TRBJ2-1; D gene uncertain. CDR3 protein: CASSLALFREQFF. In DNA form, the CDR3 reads TGTGCCAGCAGCTTAGCTCTTTTCCGTGAGCAGTTCTTC.